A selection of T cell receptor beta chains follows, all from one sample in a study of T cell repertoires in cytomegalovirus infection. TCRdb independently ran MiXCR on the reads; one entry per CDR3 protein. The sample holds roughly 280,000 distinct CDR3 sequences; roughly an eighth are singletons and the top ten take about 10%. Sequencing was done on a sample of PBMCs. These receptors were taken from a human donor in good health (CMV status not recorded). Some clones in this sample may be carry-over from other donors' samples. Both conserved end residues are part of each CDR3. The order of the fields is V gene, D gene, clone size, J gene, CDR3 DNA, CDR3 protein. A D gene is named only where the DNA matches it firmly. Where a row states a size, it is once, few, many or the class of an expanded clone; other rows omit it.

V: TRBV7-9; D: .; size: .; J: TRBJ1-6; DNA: TGTGCCAGCGGGTGGGTAAGAGGTTCACCCCTCCACTTT; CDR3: CASGWVRGSPLHF
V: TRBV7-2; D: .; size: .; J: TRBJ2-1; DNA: TGTGCCAGCAGCTTAGTCCGCGGGACTCAGAATGAGCAGTTCTTC; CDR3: CASSLVRGTQNEQFF
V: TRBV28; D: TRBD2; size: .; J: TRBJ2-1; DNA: TGTGCCAGCAGTTCCACAAGACTAGCGGGAGTGTACAATGAGCAGTTCTTC; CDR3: CASSSTRLAGVYNEQFF
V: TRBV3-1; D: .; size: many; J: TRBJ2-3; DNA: TGTGCCAGCAGCCAAGTAATTGCGGGAAGATTCACAGATACGCAGTATTTT; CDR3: CASSQVIAGRFTDTQYF
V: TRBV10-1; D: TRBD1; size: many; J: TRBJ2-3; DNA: TGCGCCAGCAGTGAGGGACAGGGGGACACAGATACGCAGTATTTT; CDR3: CASSEGQGDTDTQYF
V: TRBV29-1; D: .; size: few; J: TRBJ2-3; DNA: TGCAGCGTTGAGAAGGGTAGGGCCTCCCCTACAGATACGCAGTATTTT; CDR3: CSVEKGRASPTDTQYF
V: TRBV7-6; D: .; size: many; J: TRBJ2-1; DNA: TGTGCCAGCAGCGCCCGCCCCTACAATGAGCAGTTCTTC; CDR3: CASSARPYNEQFF
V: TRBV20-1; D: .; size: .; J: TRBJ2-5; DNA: TGCAGTGCTAGAGATCCTAACCGGGCTCTAACACAGGGGAGGGGGGAGACCCAGTACTTC; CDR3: CSARDPNRALTQGRGETQYF
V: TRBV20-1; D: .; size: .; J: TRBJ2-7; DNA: TGCAGTGCTAGATCTTCGGCGGTCTACGAGCAGTACTTC; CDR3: CSARSSAVYEQYF
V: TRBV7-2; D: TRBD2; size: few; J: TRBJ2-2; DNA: TGTGCCAGCAGCGCGAGCGGGAGGGGCACCGGGGAGCTGTTTTTT; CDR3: CASSASGRGTGELFF
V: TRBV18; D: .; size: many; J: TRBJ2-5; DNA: TGTGCCAGCAGCCCCGAAGAGACCCAGTACTTC; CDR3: CASSPEETQYF
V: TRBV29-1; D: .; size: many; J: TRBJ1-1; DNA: TGCACCTCAACCCGGGGCGCGAACACTGAAGCTTTCTTT; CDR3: CTSTRGANTEAFF
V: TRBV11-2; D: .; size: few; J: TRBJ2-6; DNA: TGTGCCAGCAGCTTCGGGCCATCCCCTGGTGGGGCCAACGTCCTGACTTTC; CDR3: CASSFGPSPGGANVLTF
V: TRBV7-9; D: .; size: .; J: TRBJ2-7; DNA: TGTGCCAGCAGCTTAGAGGTGGGACCGGACGAGCAGTACTTC; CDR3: CASSLEVGPDEQYF
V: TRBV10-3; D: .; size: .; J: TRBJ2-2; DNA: TGTGCCATCAGTGATAGTCGTAGGGAGCTGTTTTTT; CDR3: CAISDSRRELFF
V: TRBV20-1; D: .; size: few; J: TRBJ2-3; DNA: TGCAGTGTCAAGGTGGAAGCCACAGATACGCAGTATTTT; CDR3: CSVKVEATDTQYF
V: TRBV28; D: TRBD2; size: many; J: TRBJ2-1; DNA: TGTGCCAGCACCACTCCGGGGGGGTTTTACAATGAGCAGTTCTTC; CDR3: CASTTPGGFYNEQFF
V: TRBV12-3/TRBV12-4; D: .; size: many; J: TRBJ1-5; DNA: TGTGCCAGCAGGTCAGACTCAAGCAATCAGCCCCAGCATTTT; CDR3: CASRSDSSNQPQHF
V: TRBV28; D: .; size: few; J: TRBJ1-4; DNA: TGTGCCAGCAGTTTTCTGGGACCAAGAAATGAAAAACTGTTTTTT; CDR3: CASSFLGPRNEKLFF
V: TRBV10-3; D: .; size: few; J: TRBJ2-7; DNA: TGTGCCATCAGTGGGACTCTATCCTACGAGCAGTACTTC; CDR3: CAISGTLSYEQYF
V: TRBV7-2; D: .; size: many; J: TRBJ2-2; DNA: TGTGCCAGCAGCTTAGGAATGGCCAGGCGATCCCGAAGAACCGGGGAGCTGTTTTTT; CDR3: CASSLGMARRSRRTGELFF
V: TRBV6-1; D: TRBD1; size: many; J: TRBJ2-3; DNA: TGTGCCAGCCGGGACAGGATTTTTGGTACGCAGTATTTT; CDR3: CASRDRIFGTQYF
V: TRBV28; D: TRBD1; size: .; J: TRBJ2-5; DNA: TGTGCCAGCAGCACAATCACAGGGGAGTGGGAGACCCAGTACTTC; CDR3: CASSTITGEWETQYF
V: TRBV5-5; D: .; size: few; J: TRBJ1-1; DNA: TGTGCCAGCAGCAGAATACAGGGTAGCACTGAAGCTTTCTTT; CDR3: CASSRIQGSTEAFF
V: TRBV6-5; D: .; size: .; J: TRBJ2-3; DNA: TGTGCCAGCAGTAGAGAAGATACGCAGTATTTT; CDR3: CASSREDTQYF
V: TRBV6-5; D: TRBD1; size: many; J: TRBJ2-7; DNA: TGTGCCAGCAGCAGGGACAGTTTACTCTACGAGCAGTACTTC; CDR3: CASSRDSLLYEQYF
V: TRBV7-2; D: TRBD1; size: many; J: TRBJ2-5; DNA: TGTGCCAGCAGCTTCGCCCCAAGCACTGACAGGGGGCGGGGGTACTTC; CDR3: CASSFAPSTDRGRGYF
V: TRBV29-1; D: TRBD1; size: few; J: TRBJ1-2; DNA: TGCAGCGTAGTGGACAGGGGACAGGGGGCTCGGTATGGCTACACCTTC; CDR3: CSVVDRGQGARYGYTF
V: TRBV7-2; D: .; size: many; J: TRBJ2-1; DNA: TGTGCCAGCAGCTCTGCGGGCCAGTATGAGCAGTTCTTC; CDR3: CASSSAGQYEQFF
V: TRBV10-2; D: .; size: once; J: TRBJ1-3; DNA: TGCGCCAGCAGAGGACGGGGTGGCGGAAACACCATATATTTT; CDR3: CASRGRGGGNTIYF
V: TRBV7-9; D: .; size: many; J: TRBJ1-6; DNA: TGTGCCAGCAGCACACACGACCGGGACGGGATCAATTCACCCCTCCACTTT; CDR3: CASSTHDRDGINSPLHF
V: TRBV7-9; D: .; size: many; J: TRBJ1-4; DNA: TGTGCCAGCAGCTCTACGGGGGAATGGGAAAAACTGTTTTTT; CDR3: CASSSTGEWEKLFF
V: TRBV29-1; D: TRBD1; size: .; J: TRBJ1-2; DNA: TGCAGCGTTCTGACAGGGGGCTGGTATGGCTACACCTTC; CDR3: CSVLTGGWYGYTF
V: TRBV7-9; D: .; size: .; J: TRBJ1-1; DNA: TGTGCCAGCAGCTCCGCGGGACGGGCGGGAACTGAAGCTTTCTTT; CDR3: CASSSAGRAGTEAFF
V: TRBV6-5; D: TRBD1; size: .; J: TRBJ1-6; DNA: TGTGCCAGCAGGGGGGACAGGGGTTCACCCCTCCACTTT; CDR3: CASRGDRGSPLHF
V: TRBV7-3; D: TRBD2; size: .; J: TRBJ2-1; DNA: TGTGCCAGCAGCTCAATTGGGGGAGCGGGGGGCTCCAATGAGCAGTTCTTC; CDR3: CASSSIGGAGGSNEQFF
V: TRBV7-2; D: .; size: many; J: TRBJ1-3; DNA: TGTGCCAGCAGGTCCTCGATTAGCTCTGGAAACACCATATATTTT; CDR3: CASRSSISSGNTIYF
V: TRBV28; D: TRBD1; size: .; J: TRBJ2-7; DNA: TGTGCCAGCAGTTCCGGGACAGGGCGCCACGAGCAGTACTTC; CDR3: CASSSGTGRHEQYF
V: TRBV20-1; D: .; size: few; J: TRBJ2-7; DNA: TGCAGTGTTCTTTTCAGCCAGGGGCGGAGCAACGAGCAGTACTTC; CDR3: CSVLFSQGRSNEQYF
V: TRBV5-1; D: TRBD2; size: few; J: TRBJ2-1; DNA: TGCGCCAGCTCCCGGGAGGGGAACAATGAGCAGTTCTTC; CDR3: CASSREGNNEQFF
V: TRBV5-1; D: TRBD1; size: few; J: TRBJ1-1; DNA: TGCGCCAGCAGCTTGGCTACAGGGGGCGGAACTGAAGCTTTCTTT; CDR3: CASSLATGGGTEAFF
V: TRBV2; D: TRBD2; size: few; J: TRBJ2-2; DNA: TGTGCCAGCAGACTTACTAGCGGGGGGAACACCGGGGAGCTGTTTTTT; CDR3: CASRLTSGGNTGELFF
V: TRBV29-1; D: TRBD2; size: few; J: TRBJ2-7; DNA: TGCAGCGTTGAATCGGGGGGGGGGACATACGAGCAGTACTTC; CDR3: CSVESGGGTYEQYF
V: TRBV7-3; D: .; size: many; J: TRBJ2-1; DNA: TGTGCCAGCAGCACTGAGGGGGGATCCTACAATGAGCAGTTCTTC; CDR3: CASSTEGGSYNEQFF
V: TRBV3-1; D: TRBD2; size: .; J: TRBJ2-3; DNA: TGTGCCAGCAGCTCTCGCAGCGGGAGAGCAGATACGCAGTATTTT; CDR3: CASSSRSGRADTQYF
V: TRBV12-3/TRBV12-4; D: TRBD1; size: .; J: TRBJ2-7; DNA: TGTGCCAGCAGTCTAACAGGGGGCAGGAACGAGCAGTACTTC; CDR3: CASSLTGGRNEQYF